These 16 T cell receptor beta chains were sequenced from one sample in a study of cytomegalovirus exposure and HLA in healthy donors. The PCR contained 60 Vbeta and 13 Jbeta primers. Only in-frame clones appear in the TCRdb table, and some are missing; sequencing was by immunoSEQ multiplex PCR. The data show roughly 84,000 clones, with 70% to 80% seen just once and more than 2.5% held by the top ten. Input material: PBMCs. Receptors originate from a middle-aged man in good health and CMV-seronegative.

This sequence joins TRBV7-3 and TRBJ2-3; TRBD1 matches at 10 bases. The CDR3 is 17 amino acids. Germline V gene data show CDR1 as SGHTA and CDR2 as FQGTGA. With V trimmed by 1 base and J by 3 bases, 7 bases remained unmatched. CDR3 coding DNA: TGTGCCAGCAGCTTAATAGGACAGGGGGTATCGACAGATACGCAGTATTTT. This gives the protein CASSLIGQGVSTDTQYF.

The CDR3 bases are TGTGCCAGCAGTGGACAGACAGGGGGCGCGGGTCAGCCCCAGCATTTT. Translating gives CASSGQTGGAGQPQHF. The V and J genes are TRBV2 and TRBJ1-5, with 10 bases lining up with TRBD1. J gave up 6 bases and V 4 bases, and 9 bases lay outside the gene matches. This CDR3 region has 16 residues. Germline CDR1 SNHLY, CDR2 FYNNEI. The whole variable domain, filled in from reference TRBV2 and TRBJ1-5, reads EPEVTQTPSHQVTQMGQEVILRCVPISNHLYFYWYRQILGQKVEFLVSFYNNEISEKSEIFDDQFSVERPDGSNFTLKIRSTKLEDSAMYFCASSGQTGGAGQPQHFGDGTRLSIL.

The chain couples TRBV4-2 to TRBJ2-5; TRBD2 is a possible D gene (6 bases). Per the germline V gene, CDR1 is LGHNA and CDR2 is YNFKEQ. The CDR3 loop spans 18 amino acids. The V and J ends lost 0 bases and 1 base respectively, with 18 bases between them. The chain's CDR3 is CASSQDRAGRGVQETQYF. The CDR3 nucleotides read TGTGCCAGCAGCCAAGACCGCGCCGGGAGAGGGGTCCAAGAGACCCAGTACTTC.

This rearrangement joins TRBV10-2 to TRBJ2-4; weak D call: TRBD1 (5 bases). There are 15 residues in the CDR3. With 3 bases removed from V and 0 bases from J, the gap between germline ends came to 9 bases. Germline CDR1 and CDR2: WSHSY and SAAADI. The CDR3: CASSEIDRAKNIQYF. DNA for the CDR3: TGCGCCAGCAGTGAAATCGACAGAGCCAAAAACATTCAGTACTTC.

The J gene is TRBJ1-3, the V gene TRBV9; 7 bases line up with TRBD1. CDR1 is SGDLS, CDR2 YYNGEE, per germline. The length of the CDR3 is 16 residues. V dropped 9 bases and J dropped 4; count of bases not matched to a gene: 16. The chain's CDR3 is CANNNPNGQAGNTIYF. The CDR3 nucleotides are TGTGCCAACAATAACCCGAATGGACAGGCCGGAAACACCATATATTTT.

This chain connects TRBV7-8 to TRBJ2-7; no definite D call. Per the germline V gene, CDR1 is SGHVS and CDR2 is FQNEAQ. The V gene lost 1 base and the J gene lost 6 bases, with 10 bases spanning the gap. The CDR3 consists of 13 residues. The CDR3 DNA reads as TGTGCCAGCAGCTTAGGGTTTCGGGTCGAGCAGTACTTC. This gives the protein CASSLGFRVEQYF.

This chain connects TRBV2 to TRBJ1-2, with D possibly being TRBD1 (6 bases). CDR1 is SNHLY, CDR2 FYNNEI, per germline. Trimming shortened V by 4 bases and J by 11 bases, and 17 bases separated the two germline ends. CDR3 size: 13 residues. CDR3 residues: CASSVFPGRGYTF. CDR3 in DNA: TGTGCCAGCAGTGTCTTCCCGGGCAGGGGATACACCTTC.

The chain couples TRBV6-1 to TRBJ2-4; D unresolved. The germline gives CDR1 MNHNS, CDR2 SASEGT. V gave up 0 bases and J gave up 0 bases, with 12 bases separating them. The CDR3 is 17 residues long. CDR3 sequence: CASSEAVQELAKNIQYF. The CDR3 DNA follows: TGTGCCAGCAGTGAAGCGGTGCAAGAGTTAGCCAAAAACATTCAGTACTTC.

The J gene is TRBJ1-2, the V gene TRBV2; weak D call: TRBD1 (5 bases). Trimming shortened V by 1 base and J by 5 bases, and 11 bases separated the two germline ends. The CDR3 consists of 14 residues. CDR1 is SNHLY and CDR2 is FYNNEI in the germline V gene. The CDR3 DNA follows: TGTGCCAGCAGTGAAGAGGCGGGGCGATATGGCTACACCTTC. This codes for CASSEEAGRYGYTF.

The J gene is TRBJ1-6, the V gene TRBV2; maybe TRBD1 (6 bases). Germline CDR1 and CDR2: SNHLY and FYNNEI. V lost 6 bases and J 8 bases, leaving 14 bases between the germline ends. The CDR3 is made up of 14 amino acids. The CDR3 loop is CASSPGQAYSPLHF. The CDR3 nucleotides are TGTGCCAGCAGCCCGGGACAAGCCTATTCACCCCTCCACTTT. The variable domain in full, with the rest retrieved from reference TRBV2 and TRBJ1-6, is EPEVTQTPSHQVTQMGQEVILRCVPISNHLYFYWYRQILGQKVEFLVSFYNNEISEKSEIFDDQFSVERPDGSNFTLKIRSTKLEDSAMYFCASSPGQAYSPLHFGNGTRLTVT.

This clone was found once. The chain has TRBV30 and TRBJ2-2; tentative D call: TRBD1 (6 bases). The germline V gene encodes CDR1 GTSNPN and CDR2 SVGIG (reference sequence). CDR3 length equals 15 residues. With 1 base removed from V and 5 bases from J, the gap between germline ends came to 14 bases. The CDR3, as DNA: TGTGCCTGGAGTGCCAGGGGATTATCTACCGGGGAGCTGTTTTTT. It is translated as CAWSARGLSTGELFF. Full variable domain (missing parts from reference TRBV30 and TRBJ2-2): SQTIHQWPATLVQPVGSPLSLECTVEGTSNPNLYWYRQAAGRGLQLLFYSVGIGQISSEVPQNLSASRPQDRQFILSSKKLLLSDSGFYLCAWSARGLSTGELFFGEGSRLTVL.

This clone was seen only a few times. The chain is built from TRBV4-3 and TRBJ1-1; 10 bases fit TRBD1. The J segment lost 4 bases and the V segment lost 2 bases, leaving 1 base of the junction unmatched. The CDR3 covers 14 residues. CDR1 and CDR2 (germline): LGHNA, YSLEER. The DNA for the CDR3 is TGCGCCAGCAGCCAATGGGACAGGGGCACTGAAGCTTTCTTT. This translates into CASSQWDRGTEAFF.

The chain joins TRBV27 to TRBJ2-7; 7 bases map to TRBD1. Germline V gene data show CDR1 as MNHEY and CDR2 as SMNVEV (reference sequence). This CDR3 has 15 amino acids. Germline trimming cut 5 bases from V and 2 bases from J; bases unmatched to any gene: 9. CDR3 sequence: CASSINRGVPYEQYF. The CDR3 bases are TGTGCCAGCAGTATAAACAGGGGAGTCCCCTACGAGCAGTACTTC.

This chain links TRBV7-2 with TRBJ2-5; 12 nucleotides match TRBD1. The last part of the DNA fits TRBJ2-7 better; the J call may be wrong. The CDR3 extends over 15 amino acids. Germline V gene sequence: CDR1 SGHTA, CDR2 FQGNSA. The CDR3 DNA sequence: TGTGCCAGCAGCTTAGTGGGACAGGGGGCCCACGAGCAGTACTTC. Its translation is CASSLVGQGAHEQYF.

The genes are TRBV5-1 and TRBJ2-3; 8 bases fit TRBD2. The germline V gene has CDR1 SGHRS and CDR2 YFSETQ. This CDR3 is built from 15 residues. V dropped 5 bases and J dropped 2; count of bases not matched to a gene: 7. The CDR3: CASSISGKFTDTQYF. CDR3 bases: TGCGCCAGCAGTATTAGCGGGAAATTCACAGATACGCAGTATTTT.

The rearrangement joins TRBV21-1 to TRBJ1-1; TRBD1 is the table's D call and was not checked against the DNA. TRBV21-1 is a known pseudogene. The CDR3 runs to 20 residues. CDR3 loop: CASSKREGDRAPARPKSAFF. The CDR3, as DNA: TGTGCCAGCAGCAAAAGGGAAGGGGACAGGGCGCCGGCCCGGCCCAAGTCAGCTTTCTTT.